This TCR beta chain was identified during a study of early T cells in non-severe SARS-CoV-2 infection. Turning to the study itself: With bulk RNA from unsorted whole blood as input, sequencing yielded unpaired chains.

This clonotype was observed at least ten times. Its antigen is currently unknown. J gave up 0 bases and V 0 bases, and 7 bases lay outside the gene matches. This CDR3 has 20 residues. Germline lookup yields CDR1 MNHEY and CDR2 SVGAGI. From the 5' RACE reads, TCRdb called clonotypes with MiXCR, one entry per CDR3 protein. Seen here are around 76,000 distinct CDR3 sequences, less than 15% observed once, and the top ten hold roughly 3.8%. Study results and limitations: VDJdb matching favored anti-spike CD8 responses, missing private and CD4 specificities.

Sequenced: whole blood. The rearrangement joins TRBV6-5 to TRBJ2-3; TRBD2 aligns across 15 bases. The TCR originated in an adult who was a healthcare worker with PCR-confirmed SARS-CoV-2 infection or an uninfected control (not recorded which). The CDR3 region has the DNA TGTGCCAGCAGTTACTCGACGGGACTAGCGGGAGGCCCGAGCACAGATACGCAGTATTTT. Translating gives CASSYSTGLAGGPSTDTQYF.